These 22 T cell receptor beta chains came from one sample sequenced in a study of blood T cell repertoires in COVID-19. Only in-frame clones appear in the TCRdb table, and some are missing; sequencing was by immunoSEQ multiplex PCR. Of a few hundred thousand clones listed, over 80% were seen once; the top ten hold about 1.9%. The material sequenced was peripheral blood. Receptor source: a man aged 30-40 years who had recovered from COVID-19.

V is TRBV6-5 and J is TRBJ1-6, with D tentatively TRBD1 (6 bases). Germline values: CDR1 MNHEY, CDR2 SVGAGI. This CDR3 is built from 14 residues. Trimming stripped 1 base from V and 9 bases from J, with 10 bases between. The CDR3 loop reads CASSYLGHLSPLHF. DNA of the CDR3: TGTGCCAGCAGTTACTTGGGACACCTTTCACCCCTCCACTTT.

The chain couples TRBV7-9 to TRBJ2-5, with 12 bases identical to TRBD1. The V gene end was trimmed by 4 bases and the J gene end by 5 bases; junction bases not matched to a gene: 8. Germline V CDR1 and CDR2: SEHNR, FQNEAQ (reference sequence). This CDR3 contains 16 residues. CDR3 DNA sequence: TGTGCCAGCAGCTCCGAGCTGGGACAGGGGGCTGAGACCCAGTACTTC. It encodes CASSSELGQGAETQYF.

The chain carries TRBV2 and TRBJ1-5; the match to TRBD1 covers 10 bases. CDR3 length: 15 amino acids. With 6 bases clipped from V and 7 bases from J, the junction kept 9 bases outside the gene matches. The germline CDR1 and CDR2 sequences are SNHLY and FYNNEI. CDR3 sequence: CASREKTGGVQPQHF. The CDR3 DNA sequence: TGTGCCAGCAGAGAGAAGACAGGGGGCGTCCAGCCCCAGCATTTT.

The gene calls are TRBV6-5 and TRBJ1-1; TRBD1 matches 7 bases. The V and J ends lost 6 bases and 0 bases, in that order; junction bases with no gene match: 7. Germline assignment: CDR1 MNHEY and CDR2 SVGAGI. The CDR3 sequence is 15 residues long. The CDR3 loop is CASRFWTGMNTEAFF. CDR3 nucleotides: TGTGCCAGCAGGTTTTGGACAGGCATGAACACTGAAGCTTTCTTT.

V and J are TRBV5-6 and TRBJ1-1; TRBD1 matches 7 bases. The junction had 19 bases not matched to a gene; V was cut back by 8 bases and J by 6 bases. This CDR3 contains 16 residues. CDR1 and CDR2 (germline): SGHDT, YYEEEE. As DNA, the CDR3 is TGTGCCAGGAGCCTTTATTTGAGACAGGGATCCCCTGAAGCTTTCTTT. Amino acid sequence: CARSLYLRQGSPEAFF.

This clone was detected many times. The chain joins TRBV4-1 to TRBJ1-4; maybe TRBD1 (5 bases). Germline CDR1 is MGHRA and CDR2 is YSYEKL. The V gene lost 1 base and the J gene lost 14 bases, with 11 bases spanning the gap. This CDR3 region has 12 residues. CDR3 DNA sequence: TGCGCCAGCAGCCAAGGGGGCAGGATCCTGTTTTTT. It translates to CASSQGGRILFF.

The chain has TRBV6-4 and TRBJ1-2; 8 nucleotides agree with TRBD1. CDR1 and CDR2 from the germline V gene are MRHNA and SNTAGT. This CDR3 comprises 13 residues. V was clipped by 5 bases and J by 8 bases; unmatched bases: 7. This CDR3 reads CASSNGQGGGYTF. CDR3 DNA sequence: TGTGCCAGCAGTAACGGACAGGGTGGCGGCTACACCTTC.

The chain carries TRBV27 and TRBJ2-5; 10 bases fit TRBD1. Germline loops: CDR1 MNHEY, CDR2 SMNVEV (reference sequence). The CDR3 is 18 amino acids. V trimming: 0 bases; J trimming: 2 bases; junction bases outside the gene matches: 9. The CDR3 nucleotides are TGTGCCAGCAGTTTATCAGGGACAGGGGTAGCGGGACAAGAGACCCAGTACTTC. Amino acid sequence: CASSLSGTGVAGQETQYF.

The V gene is TRBV3-1 (or the pseudogene TRBV3-2), the J gene TRBJ2-3, with a tentative D call TRBD2 (6 bases). The CDR3 has 15 residues. CDR1 is LGHDT and CDR2 is YNNKEL in the germline V gene (reference sequence). Between the trimmed V and J ends, which lost 4 bases and 6 bases, there was a span of 17 bases. In nucleotides, the CDR3 is TGTGCCAGCAGCCGGGTAGCGGCCTCCGGGGATACGCAGTATTTT. As protein: CASSRVAASGDTQYF.

The rearrangement links TRBV9 to TRBJ1-4; the match to TRBD1 covers 9 bases. CDR1 and CDR2 (germline): SGDLS, YYNGEE. The V and J ends lost 3 bases and 8 bases, in that order; junction bases with no gene match: 5. This CDR3 spans 14 amino acids. The CDR3 bases are TGTGCCAGCAGCGGGACAGGGGATCAGGAAAAACTGTTTTTT. Translation: CASSGTGDQEKLFF. The whole variable domain, remainder taken from reference TRBV9 and TRBJ1-4, is DSGVTQTPKHLITATGQRVTLRCSPRSGDLSVYWYQQSLDQGLQFLIQYYNGEERAKGNILERFSAQQFPDLHSELNLSSLELGDSALYFCASSGTGDQEKLFFGSGTQLSVL.

This chain links TRBV18 with TRBJ1-2, with TRBD1 matching over 9 bases. Germline CDR1 and CDR2: KGHSH and LQKENI. This CDR3 has 14 residues. Trimming took 6 bases from V and 7 from J; bases not matched to a gene: 9. The CDR3 sequence is CASSPGTGSAGYTF. The DNA of the CDR3 is TGTGCCAGCTCCCCAGGGACAGGGTCCGCTGGCTACACCTTC.

This clone was counted once. V usage is TRBV3-1 (or the pseudogene TRBV3-2) and J usage is TRBJ1-3, with a weak D call TRBD1 (5 bases). CDR1 is LGHDT and CDR2 is YNNKEL in the germline V gene (reference sequence). The germline V and J ends were trimmed by 4 bases and 2 bases, with 6 bases remaining between them. CDR3 length: 13 amino acids. CDR3 DNA: TGTGCCAGCAGCCGGGGCCCTGGAAACACCATATATTTT. This codes for CASSRGPGNTIYF.

V gene TRBV4-1 combines with J gene TRBJ2-2, with a weak D call TRBD1 (5 bases). V lost 6 bases, J lost 0 bases, and 8 bases lay in between. Germline V gene sequence: CDR1 MGHRA, CDR2 YSYEKL. This CDR3 contains 14 residues. In DNA, the CDR3 is TGCGCCAGCAGGAGACAGTCGAACACCGGGGAGCTGTTTTTT. Translating gives CASRRQSNTGELFF.

The rearrangement uses TRBV4-1 and TRBJ2-3; TRBD2 aligns across 10 bases. V shed 0 bases, J shed 4 bases, and the junction held 4 bases outside the gene matches. This CDR3 contains 16 residues. Germline V lookup: CDR1 MGHRA, CDR2 YSYEKL. The CDR3 DNA sequence: TGCGCCAGCAGCCAAGATAGGAGCGGGGGGGCAGATACGCAGTATTTT. It is translated as CASSQDRSGGADTQYF.

The chain combines TRBV24-1 with TRBJ2-2; possibly TRBD1 for D (6 bases). The CDR3 has 15 residues. Germline V gives CDR1 KGHDR, CDR2 SFDVKD. V was pared by 0 bases and J by 6 bases, with 10 bases between. CDR3 protein: CATSDLRGSPGELFF. The DNA for the CDR3 is TGTGCCACCAGTGATTTGAGGGGGTCCCCCGGGGAGCTGTTTTTT.

The chain is built from TRBV18 and TRBJ2-5; no firm D call. Trimming stripped 3 bases from V and 5 bases from J, with 16 bases between. The CDR3 loop spans 15 amino acids. Germline CDR1 and CDR2: KGHSH and LQKENI. The CDR3 DNA reads as TGTGCCAGCTCACCCTCCGTTGTAGCTGGGGAGACCCAGTACTTC. This codes for CASSPSVVAGETQYF.

For this clone: This specimen includes other DNA sequences encoding the same CDR3. V is TRBV28 and J is TRBJ1-2; no reliable D call. CDR1 and CDR2 from the germline V gene are MDHEN and SYDVKM. V dropped 3 bases and J dropped 2 bases, with 4 bases sitting between them. The CDR3 runs 12 residues. The CDR3 DNA follows: TGTGCCAGCAGTTTGTCGAACTATGGCTACACCTTC. Amino acids: CASSLSNYGYTF.

V usage is TRBV5-1 and J usage is TRBJ1-1; D call uncertain. The length of the CDR3 is 14 residues. Germline V CDR1 and CDR2: SGHRS, YFSETQ. Trimming stripped 0 bases from V and 3 bases from J, with 9 bases between. CDR3 bases: TGCGCCAGCAGCTTGGAGGGCGGGGACACTGAAGCTTTCTTT. Its translation is CASSLEGGDTEAFF.

This clone was seen just once. The CDR3 sequence: CASRQAGKNYGYTF. The CDR3 coding sequence is TGTGCCAGTAGACAAGCCGGGAAAAACTATGGCTACACCTTC. The chain couples TRBV19 to TRBJ1-2; D unresolved. The CDR3 totals 14 residues. CDR1 and CDR2 (germline): LNHDA, SQIVND (reference sequence). Trimming took 6 bases from V and 2 from J, leaving 13 bases between them.

This clone was seen a handful of times. The chain employs TRBV6-5 and TRBJ1-5, with 8 bases aligning to TRBD1. This CDR3 is built from 15 residues. The junction had 5 bases not matched to a gene; V was cut back by 7 bases and J by 0 bases. Germline V CDR1 and CDR2: MNHEY, SVGAGI. CDR3 DNA sequence: TGTGCCAGCATTAAACAGGGGGTTAGCAATCAGCCCCAGCATTTT. Translating gives CASIKQGVSNQPQHF.

Written as DNA, the CDR3 is TGTGCCAGTAGTATTAGGGCGGGAGCCTACGAGCAGTACTTC. This translates into CASSIRAGAYEQYF. The chain uses TRBV19 and TRBJ2-7, with 7 positions matching TRBD2. Trimming at V came to 3 bases and at J to 2 bases, leaving 4 bases not matched to a gene. This CDR3 contains 14 residues. CDR1 and CDR2 (germline): LNHDA, SQIVND (reference sequence).

The rearrangement links TRBV28 to TRBJ2-5; the match to TRBD1 covers 9 bases. Germline trimming cut 7 bases from V and 4 bases from J; bases unmatched to any gene: 7. This CDR3 is 14 amino acids long. The V gene's germline CDR1 is MDHEN and CDR2 SYDVKM. The CDR3 sequence is CASMTGGLGETQYF. The CDR3 bases are TGTGCCAGCATGACAGGGGGGTTAGGAGAGACCCAGTACTTC.